This T cell receptor (beta chain) was identified in a study of T-cell reconstitution after alpha-beta-depleted transplantation in children. The trim removed 2 bases at V and 9 bases at J, leaving 12 bases unmatched. The length of the CDR3 is 16 residues. Per germline, CDR1 SGHTA and CDR2 FQGNSA. The library targeted TCRbeta and was prepared with unique molecular identifiers. TCRdb recomputed calls from the PCR reads with MiXCR, one row per CDR3 protein. The sample records about 980,000 distinct CDR3 sequences, roughly 29% being singletons. Sequencing was performed on PBMCs, mostly from graft donor cells, taken 360 days after TCRalphabeta/CD19-depleted stem cell transplant. This TCR was sampled from a boy under two years old who had a stem cell transplant for SCID, so the T cells may come from the graft donor. This chain joins TRBV7-2 and TRBJ2-1; 8 nucleotides agree with TRBD1. CDR3 amino acids: CASSLWPGQAKVEQFF. CDR3 sequence (DNA): TGTGCCAGCAGCTTATGGCCGGGACAGGCAAAGGTTGAGCAGTTCTTC.